This T cell receptor (beta chain) is from a study of spatial heterogeneity in lung cancer. Notes on the study in general: Blood contained ubiquitous expanded tumor TCRs more at resection than at follow-up.

Germline loops: CDR1 SQVTM, CDR2 ANQGSEA. This CDR3 has 13 amino acids. V gave up 2 bases and J gave up 4 bases, with 11 bases separating them. Every TCR cDNA molecule carried a tag that served as a unique molecular identifier. TCRdb re-derived calls from the 5' RACE reads in MiXCR, one entry per CDR3 protein. The sample includes under 30,000 distinct CDR3 sequences, over 3% of them seen just once. Time point in this sample: sample taken at primary tumor resection. The donor group consisted of over 60 patients who had untreated, early-stage non-small cell lung cancer. By its share, this clonotype is medium-sized. The antigen remains unidentified.

The V and J genes are TRBV29-1 and TRBJ1-1; no reliable D call. The specimen comprised PBMCs, sampled at surgery. The receptor was isolated from a female donor with early-stage non-small cell lung cancer. For the CDR3, the DNA is TGCAGCGTTGAATCTTATCGTGGCACTGAAGCTTTCTTT. It specifies CSVESYRGTEAFF.